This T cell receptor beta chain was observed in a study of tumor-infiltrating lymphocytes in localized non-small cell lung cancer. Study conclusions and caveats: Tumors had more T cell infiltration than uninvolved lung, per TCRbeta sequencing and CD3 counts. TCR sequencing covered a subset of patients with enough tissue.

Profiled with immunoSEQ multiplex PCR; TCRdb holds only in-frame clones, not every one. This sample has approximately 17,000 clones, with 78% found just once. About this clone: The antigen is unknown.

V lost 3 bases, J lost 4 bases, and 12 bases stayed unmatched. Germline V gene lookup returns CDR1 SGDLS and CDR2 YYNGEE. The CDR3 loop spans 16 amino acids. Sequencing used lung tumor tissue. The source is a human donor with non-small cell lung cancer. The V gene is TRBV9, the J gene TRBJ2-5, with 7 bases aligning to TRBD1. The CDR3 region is CASSETGTDPRETQYF. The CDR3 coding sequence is TGTGCCAGCAGCGAAACTGGGACAGACCCTCGAGAGACCCAGTACTTC.